This is a list of T cell receptor beta chains from one sample in a study of early T cells in non-severe SARS-CoV-2 infection. TCRdb analysed the 5' RACE reads with MiXCR anew, one entry per CDR3 protein. The sample consists of 100,000 to 150,000 distinct CDR3 sequences, 15% of them appearing once. Sample: whole blood. All receptors come from an adult who was a healthcare worker with PCR-confirmed SARS-CoV-2 infection or an uninfected control (not recorded which). CDR3s leave out the opening cysteine and the closing phenylalanine or tryptophan. D genes are given only for firm matches.

J gene | V gene | D gene | CDR3 protein
TRBJ2-1 | TRBV3-1 | TRBD2 | ASSQEPAGAVYNEQF
TRBJ1-5 | TRBV7-9 | TRBD1 | ASSRQGSNQPQH
TRBJ2-2 | TRBV2 | NA | AWIRAQNTGELF
TRBJ1-3 | TRBV10-2 | NA | ASSESTRQLGNTIY
TRBJ2-2 | TRBV5-1 | NA | ASRPFVEYTGELF
TRBJ1-1 | TRBV12-3/TRBV12-4 | NA | ASQTWGGGTEAF
TRBJ2-2 | TRBV10-1 | NA | ASRQTANTGELF
TRBJ1-1 | TRBV5-4 | TRBD1 | ASTGTGGEGF
TRBJ1-6 | TRBV5-1 | NA | ASRPRETYNSPLH
TRBJ2-7 | TRBV5-1 | TRBD2 | ASSPRTSGGTYEQY
TRBJ1-1 | TRBV20-1 | NA | SAKSATNLATEAF
TRBJ1-2 | TRBV12-3/TRBV12-4 | TRBD1 | ASRPPGQVVSGYT
TRBJ2-5 | TRBV5-4 | NA | ASSLPESETQY
TRBJ2-5 | TRBV3-1 | NA | ASSQVMETQY
TRBJ2-4 | TRBV30 | TRBD1 | AWSEGDRGE
TRBJ1-2 | TRBV7-8 | TRBD1 | ASSKRTGLTDGYT
TRBJ2-5 | TRBV13 | NA | ASSPAGTQETQY
TRBJ2-3 | TRBV2 | NA | ASSEANIAGDTQY
TRBJ2-5 | TRBV6-1 | NA | ASGQSRETQY
TRBJ2-1 | TRBV7-7 | TRBD2 | ASSLVGLAGGIPYNEQF
TRBJ2-1 | TRBV2 | TRBD1 | ASSEGQADYNEQF
TRBJ1-6 | TRBV3-1 | NA | ASSQVEGIAPLH
TRBJ2-3 | TRBV7-8 | NA | ASSSGVTGTQY
TRBJ2-1 | TRBV20-1 | NA | SAGARNNEQF
TRBJ2-3 | TRBV7-2 | TRBD2 | ASSWGLAGGATDTQY
TRBJ1-1 | TRBV3-1 | NA | ASSPTPGGEAF
TRBJ2-7 | TRBV7-9 | TRBD1 | ASSPRTGTYEQY
TRBJ2-3 | TRBV2 | NA | ASRLSLTADTQY
TRBJ2-1 | TRBV19 | NA | ASSRSGGEKQF
TRBJ2-5 | TRBV4-2 | TRBD2 | ASSQAPTSVETQY